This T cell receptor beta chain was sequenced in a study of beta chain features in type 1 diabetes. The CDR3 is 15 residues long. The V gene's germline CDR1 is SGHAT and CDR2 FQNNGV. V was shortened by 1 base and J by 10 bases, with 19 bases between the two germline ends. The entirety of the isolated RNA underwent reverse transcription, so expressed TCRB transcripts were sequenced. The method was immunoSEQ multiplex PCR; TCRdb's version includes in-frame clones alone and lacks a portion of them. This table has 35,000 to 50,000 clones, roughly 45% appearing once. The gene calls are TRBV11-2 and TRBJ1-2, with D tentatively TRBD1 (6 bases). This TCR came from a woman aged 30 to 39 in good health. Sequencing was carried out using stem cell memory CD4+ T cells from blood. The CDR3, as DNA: TGTGCCAGCAGCTTAGGCCCCGGGACAACAGAGGACTACACCTTC. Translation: CASSLGPGTTEDYTF.